This TCR beta chain was documented in a study of cytomegalovirus exposure and HLA in healthy donors. Study results and limitations: Clusters of TCRs from the first cohort tended to co-occur in the 120 validation repertoires (as a later analysis found).

The data were produced by immunoSEQ multiplex PCR, yet TCRdb's version contains in-frame clones alone and is incomplete. Of some 120,000 clones in the sample, roughly 84% were seen once. The length of the CDR3 is 15 residues. V lost 5 bases, J lost 7 bases, and 8 bases stayed unmatched. Germline V gene sequence: CDR1 LNHDA, CDR2 SQIVND (reference sequence). Remarks on this clone: Its antigen is unidentified.

The chain joins TRBV19 to TRBJ1-4; 9 positions match TRBD1. The receptor's source is a woman younger than 45 in good health and CMV-seronegative. Source material: PBMCs. CDR3 coding DNA: TGTGCCAGTAGTGGCACAGGGGGCCCGGGTGAAAAACTGTTTTTT. Protein sequence: CASSGTGGPGEKLFF.